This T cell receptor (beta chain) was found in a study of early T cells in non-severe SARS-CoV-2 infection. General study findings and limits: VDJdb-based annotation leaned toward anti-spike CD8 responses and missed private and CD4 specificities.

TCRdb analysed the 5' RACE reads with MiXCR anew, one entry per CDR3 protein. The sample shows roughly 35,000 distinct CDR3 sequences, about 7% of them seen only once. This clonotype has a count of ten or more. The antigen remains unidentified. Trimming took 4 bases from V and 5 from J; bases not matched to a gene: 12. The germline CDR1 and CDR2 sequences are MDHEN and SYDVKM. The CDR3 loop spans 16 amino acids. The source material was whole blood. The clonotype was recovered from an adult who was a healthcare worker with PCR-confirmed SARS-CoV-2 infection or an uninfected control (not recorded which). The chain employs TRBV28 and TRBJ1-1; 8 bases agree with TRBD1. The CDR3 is CASSSRTTGGRTEAFF. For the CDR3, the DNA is TGTGCCAGCAGTTCAAGAACCACAGGGGGACGGACTGAAGCTTTCTTT. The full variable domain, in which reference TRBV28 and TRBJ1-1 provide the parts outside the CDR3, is DVKVTQSSRYLVKRTGEKVFLECVQDMDHENMFWYRQDPGLGLRLIYFSYDVKMKEKGDIPEGYSVSREKKERFSLILESASTNQTSMYLCASSSRTTGGRTEAFFGQGTRLTVV.